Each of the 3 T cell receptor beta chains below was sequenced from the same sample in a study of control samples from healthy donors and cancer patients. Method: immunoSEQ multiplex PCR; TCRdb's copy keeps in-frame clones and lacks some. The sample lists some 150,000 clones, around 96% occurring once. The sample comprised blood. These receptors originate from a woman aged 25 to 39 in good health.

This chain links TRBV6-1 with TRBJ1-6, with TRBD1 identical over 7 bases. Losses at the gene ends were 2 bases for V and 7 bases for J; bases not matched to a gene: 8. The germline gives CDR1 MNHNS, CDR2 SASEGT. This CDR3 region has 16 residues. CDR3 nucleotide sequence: TGTGCCAGCAGTGAAAACCGGGACAGACCGAATTCACCCCTCCACTTT. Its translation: CASSENRDRPNSPLHF.

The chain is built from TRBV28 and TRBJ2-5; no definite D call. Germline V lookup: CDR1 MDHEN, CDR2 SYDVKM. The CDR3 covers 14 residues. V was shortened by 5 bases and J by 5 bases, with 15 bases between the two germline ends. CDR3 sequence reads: CASSPDPRDETQYF. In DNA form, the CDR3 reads TGTGCCAGCAGTCCTGACCCCAGAGACGAGACCCAGTACTTC.

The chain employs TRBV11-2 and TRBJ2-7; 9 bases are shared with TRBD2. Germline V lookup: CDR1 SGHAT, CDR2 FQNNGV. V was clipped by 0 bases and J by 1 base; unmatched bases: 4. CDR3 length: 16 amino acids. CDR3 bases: TGTGCCAGCAGCTTAGATAACGCGGGGGGGTCCTACGAGCAGTACTTC. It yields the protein CASSLDNAGGSYEQYF. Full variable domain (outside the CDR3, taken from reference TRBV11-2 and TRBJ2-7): EAGVAQSPRYKIIEKRQSVAFWCNPISGHATLYWYQQILGQGPKLLIQFQNNGVVDDSQLPKDRFSAERLKGVDSTLKIQPAKLEDSAVYLCASSLDNAGGSYEQYFGPGTRLTVT.